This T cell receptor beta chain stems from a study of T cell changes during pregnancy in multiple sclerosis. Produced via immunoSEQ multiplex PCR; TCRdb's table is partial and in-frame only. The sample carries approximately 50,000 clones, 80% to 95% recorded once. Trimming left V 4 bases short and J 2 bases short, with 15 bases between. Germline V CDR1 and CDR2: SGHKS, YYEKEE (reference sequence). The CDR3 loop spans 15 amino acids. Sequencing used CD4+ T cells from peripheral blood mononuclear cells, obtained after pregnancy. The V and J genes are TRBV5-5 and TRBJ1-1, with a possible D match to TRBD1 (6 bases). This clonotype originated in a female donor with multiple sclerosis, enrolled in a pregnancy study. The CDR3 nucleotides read TGTGCCAGCAGCATCAATCCACAGGGTAACACTGAAGCTTTCTTT. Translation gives CASSINPQGNTEAFF.